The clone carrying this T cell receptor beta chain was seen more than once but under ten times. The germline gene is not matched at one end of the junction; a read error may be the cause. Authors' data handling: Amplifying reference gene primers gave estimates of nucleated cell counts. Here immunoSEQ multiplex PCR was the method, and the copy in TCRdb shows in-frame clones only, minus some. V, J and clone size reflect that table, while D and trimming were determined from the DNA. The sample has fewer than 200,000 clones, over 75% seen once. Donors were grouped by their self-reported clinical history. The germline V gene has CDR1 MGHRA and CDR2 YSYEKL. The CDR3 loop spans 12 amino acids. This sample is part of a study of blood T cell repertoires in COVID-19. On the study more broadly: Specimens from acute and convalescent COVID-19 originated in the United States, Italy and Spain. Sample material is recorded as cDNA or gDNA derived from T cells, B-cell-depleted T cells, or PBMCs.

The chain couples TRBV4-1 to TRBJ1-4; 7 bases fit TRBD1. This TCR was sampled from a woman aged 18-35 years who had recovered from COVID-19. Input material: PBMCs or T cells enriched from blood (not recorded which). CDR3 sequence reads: CASSLGGEAPCF. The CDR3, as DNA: TGCGCCAGCAGCCTAGGGGGCGAGGCGCCGTGTTTT.